This T cell receptor (beta chain) was profiled in a study of T cells in Graves' hyperthyroidism and ophthalmopathy. At the level of the study: Peripheral blood was collected at initial diagnosis, before any treatment. Points from the study as a whole: Blood also contained most expanded thyroid clonotypes above 0.001.

What was amplified from RNA transcripts were TCR beta CDR3 regions. Using the HTBI primer set, a first-round RT-PCR was run on the TCR CDR3. Using its own MiXCR run on the multiplex PCR reads, TCRdb lists one record per CDR3 protein. The sample consists of some 350,000 distinct CDR3 sequences, under 20% of them appearing once. The ends lost 1 base at V and 4 bases at J; junction bases unmatched: 3. This CDR3 has 14 residues. Germline V gene sequence: CDR1 LNHNV, CDR2 YYDKDF (reference sequence). Diagnosis rested on symptoms, serum thyroxine and TRAb, thyroid ultrasound, and orbital computed tomography. The table lists this clonotype with a few counts. The antigen is undetermined.

This sequence originates from a woman aged 18 to 35 with Graves' hyperthyroidism. The sequencing input was blood. J is TRBJ2-7 and V is TRBV15; TRBD2 matches 8 bases. CDR3 DNA sequence: TGTGCCACCAGCAGAGTCGGGAGGGTGTACGAGCAGTACTTC. Translation gives CATSRVGRVYEQYF. Combining the CDR3 with reference TRBV15 and TRBJ2-7 gives the whole variable domain DAMVIQNPRYQVTQFGKPVTLSCSQTLNHNVMYWYQQKSSQAPKLLFHYYDKDFNNEADTPDNFQSRRPNTSFCFLDIRSPGLGDTAMYLCATSRVGRVYEQYFGPGTRLTVT.